This T cell receptor (beta chain) was obtained from a study of blood T cell repertoires in COVID-19. Turning to the study itself: The United States, Italy and Spain supplied acute and convalescent COVID-19 samples. PBMCs, B-cell-depleted T cells, or T cells provided the cDNA or gDNA that made up the material.

The authors' processing: Reference gene primer amplification yielded estimated nucleated cell counts. The table came from immunoSEQ multiplex PCR; TCRdb's copy has only in-frame clones and leaves some out. For V, J and clone size, that table is used; D and trimming come from the DNA. The sample lists some 270,000 clones; 65% to 85% were seen once. This CDR3 has 15 amino acids. Looked up from germline, CDR1 is SGHAT and CDR2 is FQNNGV. The V end was cut by 2 bases, the J end by 5 bases, with 15 bases between. Material: peripheral blood. This chain joins TRBV11-2 and TRBJ2-5, with a tentative D call TRBD1 (7 bases). The sequence was collected from a woman aged 35 to 49 who had recovered from COVID-19. The CDR3 coding sequence is TGTGCCAGCAGCTTACAGGGGGGAGGAGGGGAGACCCAGTACTTC. Encoded protein: CASSLQGGGGETQYF.